The sequence of this T cell receptor (beta chain) was determined in a study of shared clonotypes between healthy human individuals. Regarding the study as a whole: Limitation of the genetic and exposure-history diversity represented came from the few donors.

To note about this clone: Its antigen is not identified.

At deep level, the assay was performed. Data came from immunoSEQ multiplex PCR; TCRdb stores just in-frame clones and leaves some out. The data show 75,000 to 100,000 clones, more than 45% seen once. Unsorted samples drew genomic DNA from 85 million to 90 million PBMCs. CDR1 and CDR2 from the germline V gene are SGHVS and FQNEAQ. The length of the CDR3 is 13 residues. Trimming shortened V by 0 bases and J by 4 bases, and 4 bases separated the two germline ends. The source is a middle-aged woman in good health. Some clones in this sample may be carry-over from other donors' samples. Specimen: PBMCs. The chain couples TRBV7-8 to TRBJ1-5; no clear D. CDR3 protein: CASSLARNQPQHF. The CDR3 nucleotides read TGTGCCAGCAGCTTAGCCCGAAATCAGCCCCAGCATTTT.